This TCR beta chain was captured in a study of CD8+ T cells in alopecia areata. Study details: Scalp area affected, as a percentage, set the severity score of treated patients.

Findings of the study overall: For patients receiving tofacitinib, scalp clonality and expanded CD8+ clones among the top 100 significantly decreased. Persistence of many expanded lesional clones was seen in scalp and blood during tofacitinib. Clonality in lesional scalp, especially alopecia totalis/universalis, exceeded that of normal scalp.

Reverse transcribed after extraction, RNA yielded cDNA as the sequencing template. Repertoires were generated with immunoSEQ multiplex PCR, while TCRdb's copy carries only in-frame clones and drops some. The table shows over 150,000 clones, with 45% to 65% occurring only once. The CDR3 covers 13 residues. Looked up from germline, CDR1 is GTSNPN and CDR2 is SVGIG (reference sequence). Trimming stripped 0 bases from V and 4 bases from J, with 9 bases between. The treatment denotes: oral pan-JAK inhibitor, 5-10 mg twice daily. A note on this clone: What it binds is unknown. The sample has other DNA sequences that encode this CDR3 too.

The sequence was collected from a human donor with alopecia areata. The chain recombines TRBV30 with TRBJ1-1; TRBD1 might be the D (5 bases). Material: CD4+ T cells sorted from blood, obtained at week 4, from a patient treated with tofacitinib. The CDR3 coding sequence is TGTGCCTGGAGTGTACTCGGGGGCACTGAAGCTTTCTTT. As protein: CAWSVLGGTEAFF.